Below, 32 T cell receptor beta chains from the same sample are listed, as sequenced in a study of breast tumors, draining lymph nodes, adjacent tissues. From the multiplex PCR reads, TCRdb called clonotypes with MiXCR, one entry per CDR3 protein. The sample yields more than 250,000 distinct CDR3 sequences, more than 30% seen once. Breast cancer patients provided tissue from their axillary draining lymph nodes. Sample: axillary lymph node tissue. Receptors were obtained from a female donor with breast cancer. Some clones in this sample may be carry-over from other donors' samples.

To note about this clonotype: One junction end does not reproduce the germline sequence, and a read error may be involved. This sequence joins TRBV5-1 and TRBJ2-5, with D unclear. The CDR3 has 12 residues. CDR1 is SGHRS, CDR2 YFSETQ, per germline. The CDR3 here is CASSAGVETKYF. The CDR3 DNA follows: TGCGCCAGCAGCGCCGGTGTAGAGACCAAGTACTTC.

This clonotype was counted at least ten times. DNA of the CDR3: TGTGCCAGCAGTTTAAAACGACTAGCGGCCTACAATGAGCAGTTCTTC. Translated: CASSLKRLAAYNEQFF. This sequence joins TRBV12-3 or TRBV12-4 and TRBJ2-1, with 9 bases identical to TRBD2. The CDR3 has 16 residues. J gave up 2 bases and V 2 bases, and 4 bases lay outside the gene matches.

This clonotype was detected ten times or more. This chain uses TRBV29-1 with TRBJ2-5; 10 bases agree with TRBD1. Per germline, CDR1 SQVTM and CDR2 ANQGSEA. Unmatched junction bases numbered 6, after V lost 3 bases and J lost 5 bases. CDR3 length equals 14 residues. The CDR3 sequence: CSVDVGQGPETQYF. Written as DNA, the CDR3 is TGCAGCGTTGACGTGGGACAGGGGCCGGAGACCCAGTACTTC. The complete variable domain, with remaining parts taken from reference TRBV29-1 and TRBJ2-5, reads SAVISQKPSRDICQRGTSLTIQCQVDSQVTMMFWYRQQPGQSLTLIATANQGSEATYESGFVIDKFPISRPNLTFSTLTVSNMSPEDSSIYLCSVDVGQGPETQYFGPGTRLLVL.

This clonotype was observed a few times. It may be a read error: a sequence one base away is much more abundant. The genes are TRBV7-9 and TRBJ2-2; TRBD2 is a possible D gene (6 bases). Germline-derived CDR1 and CDR2 are SEHNR and FQNEAQ (reference sequence). Between the trimmed V and J ends, which lost 8 bases and 3 bases, there was a span of 16 bases. The CDR3 is 15 amino acids. This CDR3 is CASRLATLDTGELFF. Written as DNA, the CDR3 is TGTGCCAGCCGCCTAGCGACTCTAGACACCGGGGAGCTGTTTTTT.

CDR3 protein: CATSTGGDYGYTF. The CDR3 DNA follows: TGTGCCACCAGCACCGGGGGGGACTATGGCTACACCTTC. This chain joins TRBV15 and TRBJ1-2, with TRBD1 as a possible D gene (5 bases). Germline V gene lookup returns CDR1 LNHNV and CDR2 YYDKDF (reference sequence). The CDR3 is made up of 13 amino acids. V dropped 4 bases and J dropped 3 bases, with 9 bases sitting between them.

This clonotype was recorded at least ten times. J is TRBJ1-2 and V is TRBV2, with 9 bases lining up with TRBD1. The CDR3 extends over 14 amino acids. J lost 1 base, V lost 7 bases, and 4 bases had no gene match. The V gene's germline CDR1 is SNHLY and CDR2 FYNNEI. The CDR3 bases are TGTGCCAGCATTCTGGACAGGGGTAACTATGGCTACACCTTC. The encoded protein is CASILDRGNYGYTF.

This clonotype appeared a few times. At one boundary the junction diverges from the germline segment, which might be a read error. V usage is TRBV20-1 and J usage is TRBJ1-2; D is undetermined. The CDR3 loop spans 12 amino acids. Germline assignment: CDR1 DFQATT and CDR2 SNEGSKA (reference sequence). The CDR3 reads CSAESLYTGSTF. The CDR3 DNA is TGCAGTGCGGAGAGTTTATATACTGGCTCCACCTTC.

This clonotype was seen ten or more times. The chain has TRBV20-1 and TRBJ2-7; TRBD2 matches 9 bases. Germline-derived CDR1 and CDR2 are DFQATT and SNEGSKA (reference sequence). The CDR3 loop spans 12 amino acids. The chain's CDR3 is CSIAGVVHEQYF. CDR3 in DNA: TGCAGCATAGCGGGAGTCGTCCACGAGCAGTACTTC.

This clonotype was seen at least ten times. A much larger clone is a single base away; this may be a read error. This chain uses TRBV20-1 with TRBJ2-1; TRBD2 matches at 8 bases. Trimming took 4 bases from V and 9 from J; bases not matched to a gene: 11. The CDR3 length is 14 residues. CDR1 is DFQATT and CDR2 is SNEGSKA in the germline V gene (reference sequence). The CDR3 loop reads CSANVAGLRTEQFF. The CDR3 nucleotides read TGCAGTGCTAATGTAGCGGGACTCCGCACTGAGCAGTTCTTC.

In this sample, this clonotype turned up many times. The genes are TRBV6-6 and TRBJ2-7; 11 nucleotides agree with TRBD2. Germline trimming cut 2 bases from V and 5 bases from J; bases unmatched to any gene: 8. CDR1 is MNHNY, CDR2 SVGAGI, per germline (reference sequence). This CDR3 has 16 amino acids. CDR3 loop: CASSYTLAGGIDEQYF. The CDR3, as DNA: TGTGCCAGCAGTTACACCCTAGCGGGAGGAATCGACGAGCAGTACTTC.

The sample holds many counts of this clonotype. This chain links TRBV7-2 with TRBJ2-7; 12 positions agree with TRBD2. The germline V gene encodes CDR1 SGHTA and CDR2 FQGNSA. The V gene end was trimmed by 2 bases and the J gene end by 2 bases; junction bases not matched to a gene: 13. CDR3 size: 19 residues. CDR3: CASSLRPTLLAGGAYEQYF. In nucleotides, the CDR3 is TGTGCCAGCAGCTTACGACCAACCTTACTAGCGGGAGGAGCCTACGAGCAGTACTTC.

Concerning this clonotype: Just one base apart from a much larger clone, this may be a read error. The chain combines TRBV12-3 or TRBV12-4 with TRBJ1-6; a weak D match, TRBD1 (5 bases). Trimming cost V 3 bases and J 11 bases, with 17 bases left between them. The CDR3 runs to 15 residues. CDR3 loop: CASSFAWGSPAPLHF. The DNA of the CDR3 is TGTGCCAGCAGTTTCGCGTGGGGGTCCCCGGCACCCCTCCACTTT.

J is TRBJ2-7 and V is TRBV6-6, with 12 bases aligning to TRBD2. The germline CDR1 and CDR2 sequences are MNHNY and SVGAGI (reference sequence). V dropped 5 bases and J dropped 4; count of bases not matched to a gene: 9. The CDR3 is 16 amino acids. The CDR3 bases are TGTGCCAGCAGTCCCCTTTCTAGCGGGAGGGGATACGAGCAGTACTTC. Translating gives CASSPLSSGRGYEQYF.

Points on this clonotype: The missing conserved phenylalanine or tryptophan at the end of this CDR3 makes a read error likely. The chain links TRBV12-3 or TRBV12-4 to TRBJ1-3; maybe TRBD1 (5 bases). The CDR3 is 16 residues long. V dropped 6 bases and J dropped 4 bases, with 19 bases sitting between them. The CDR3 here is CASRRVGESSGNTIYL. The CDR3 DNA sequence: TGTGCCAGCAGGAGGGTGGGGGAAAGCTCCGGAAACACCATATATCTT.

The J gene is TRBJ1-4, the V gene TRBV20-1; TRBD1 matches 10 bases. The germline V gene encodes CDR1 DFQATT and CDR2 SNEGSKA (reference sequence). After removal of 6 bases from V and 4 bases from J, the junction contained 2 bases not matched to a gene. CDR3 size: 13 residues. In DNA, the CDR3 is TGCAGTGCCGACAGGGGGCGTAATGAAAAACTGTTTTTT. As protein: CSADRGRNEKLFF.

There are many counts of this clonotype. This chain links TRBV7-9 with TRBJ1-4; D uncertain. The CDR3 runs 17 residues. V was cut by 5 bases and J by 7 bases, with 23 bases left in between. Germline CDR1 SEHNR, CDR2 FQNEAQ (reference sequence). For the CDR3, the DNA is TGTGCCAGCAGCCTAGACGCAGTGGGATATGGGTTTGAAAAACTGTTTTTT. Amino acid sequence: CASSLDAVGYGFEKLFF. The full variable domain, in which reference TRBV7-9 and TRBJ1-4 provide the parts outside the CDR3, is DTGVSQNPRHKITKRGQNVTFRCDPISEHNRLYWYRQTLGQGPEFLTYFQNEAQLEKSRLLSDRFSAERPKGSFSTLEIQRTEQGDSAMYLCASSLDAVGYGFEKLFFGSGTQLSVL.

The table lists this clonotype with many counts. V and J are TRBV9 and TRBJ2-2; 9 bases are a match to TRBD1. The J segment lost 1 base and the V segment lost 3 bases, leaving 4 bases of the junction unmatched. CDR1 and CDR2 (germline): SGDLS, YYNGEE. The CDR3 spans 16 residues. The DNA of the CDR3 is TGTGCCAGCAGCGCCGGGGACAGGGTGAACACCGGGGAGCTGTTTTTT. It codes for CASSAGDRVNTGELFF.

Details on this clonotype: Given a much more abundant clone one base away, this may be a read error. This chain links TRBV12-3 or TRBV12-4 with TRBJ2-3; weak D call: TRBD1 (5 bases). CDR3 length equals 15 residues. As DNA, the CDR3 is TGTGCCAGCAGTTCCCGGACCAGCTTAGGGGATACGCAGTGTTTT. It yields the protein CASSSRTSLGDTQCF.

The gene calls are TRBV25-1 and TRBJ2-4; D may correspond to TRBD1 or TRBD2 (6 bases each). V shed 2 bases and J shed 6 bases, with 11 bases lying between them. The CDR3 totals 14 residues. The germline V gene encodes CDR1 MGHDK and CDR2 SYGVNS. The CDR3 bases are TGTGCCAGCAGTGAAATCGGGGGCCTAAACATTCAGTACTTC. Its protein product is CASSEIGGLNIQYF.

In its sample, this clonotype was seen many times. The chain combines TRBV7-8 with TRBJ2-3; D not certain. With 7 bases removed from V and 2 bases from J, the gap between germline ends came to 10 bases. The CDR3 sequence is 13 residues long. The germline V gene encodes CDR1 SGHVS and CDR2 FQNEAQ. The CDR3 is CASTSVYTDTQYF. The DNA of the CDR3 is TGTGCCAGCACCAGCGTCTACACAGATACGCAGTATTTT.

About this clonotype: It may be a read error: a sequence one base away is much more abundant. This chain joins TRBV4-1 and TRBJ2-5; TRBD2 matches 9 bases. CDR3 length equals 17 residues. Germline-derived CDR1 and CDR2 are MGHRA and YSYEKL. The CDR3 reads CASGQEERTSGQETQYF. CDR3 DNA sequence: TGCGCCAGCGGCCAAGAAGAAAGAACTAGCGGGCAAGAGACCCAGTACTTC.

This clonotype has at least ten counts. This rearrangement joins TRBV11-1 to TRBJ1-2; TRBD1 aligns across 8 bases. CDR1 is SGHAT, CDR2 FQDESV, per germline (reference sequence). This CDR3 has 14 residues. J was trimmed by 7 bases and V by 5 bases; bases with no gene match: 9. The CDR3 DNA is TGTGCCAGCAGCGGCGGACAGGGCTTTAGTGGCTACACCTTC. Protein: CASSGGQGFSGYTF.

CDR3 region: CSARTRTPLHF. CDR3 DNA: TGCAGTGCTAGAACCCGGACACCCCTCCACTTT. This chain links TRBV20-1 with TRBJ1-6; no clear D. CDR3 length: 11 residues. Looked up from germline, CDR1 is DFQATT and CDR2 is SNEGSKA (reference sequence). The V end lost 2 bases, the J end lost 11 bases, and 7 bases lay between the germline ends.

The chain employs TRBV6-5 and TRBJ2-3; the match to TRBD1 covers 8 bases. Germline V gene data show CDR1 as MNHEY and CDR2 as SVGAGI. V was pared by 5 bases and J by 1 base, with 8 bases of the junction left unmatched. The CDR3 sequence is 16 residues long. The CDR3 DNA sequence: TGTGCCAGCAGTGAATTGCCGGGACAGGGCACAGATACGCAGTATTTT. This sequence encodes CASSELPGQGTDTQYF.

This clonotype was observed at least ten times. The chain carries TRBV2 and TRBJ2-2; TRBD2 is a possible D gene (5 bases). Germline lookup yields CDR1 SNHLY and CDR2 FYNNEI. V lost 6 bases, J lost 6 bases, and 11 bases lay in between. This CDR3 is built from 13 residues. CDR3 protein: CASRPDYSGELFF. CDR3 nucleotides: TGTGCCAGCAGGCCCGACTATTCCGGGGAGCTGTTTTTT.

Details on this clonotype: Being one base from a much bigger clone, this may be a read error. The V gene is TRBV20-1, the J gene TRBJ2-2, with 8 bases matching TRBD2. After removal of 1 base from V and 4 bases from J, the junction contained 8 bases not matched to a gene. Germline V CDR1 and CDR2: DFQATT, SNEGSKA (reference sequence). CDR3 length equals 16 residues. Written as DNA, the CDR3 is TGCAGTGCTAGAGCTTATAGCGGGACGAGCACCGGGGAGCTGTTTTTT. It codes for CSARAYSGTSTGELFF.

This clonotype was picked up many times. The chain carries TRBV2 and TRBJ2-1; unclear D gene. In germline, CDR1 is SNHLY, CDR2 FYNNEI. Trimming removed 6 bases from V and 5 bases from J, with 5 bases in between. This CDR3 is built from 11 residues. CDR3 amino acids: CASRNNNEQFF. The CDR3 nucleotides are TGTGCCAGCAGAAACAACAATGAGCAGTTCTTC.

This sequence joins TRBV6-5 and TRBJ1-1, with D possibly matching TRBD1 (6 bases). V was cut by 2 bases and J by 4 bases, with 14 bases left in between. This CDR3 has 15 amino acids. Germline loops: CDR1 MNHEY, CDR2 SVGAGI. The CDR3: CASSYDSGGITEAFF. The CDR3 nucleotides read TGTGCCAGCAGTTACGATAGCGGGGGCATCACTGAAGCTTTCTTT.

This clonotype was counted at least ten times. The gene calls are TRBV11-3 and TRBJ2-6; 8 positions match TRBD1. Germline trimming cut 7 bases from V and 0 bases from J; bases unmatched to any gene: 5. Germline CDR1 SGHNT, CDR2 YENEEA. The length of the CDR3 is 16 residues. In DNA form, the CDR3 reads TGTGCCAGCACCAATGACAGGGGCTCTGGGGCCAACGTCCTGACTTTC. Amino acids: CASTNDRGSGANVLTF.

This clonotype appeared many times. The V gene is TRBV20-1, the J gene TRBJ2-7; D might be TRBD2 (6 bases). Germline assignment: CDR1 DFQATT and CDR2 SNEGSKA (reference sequence). The CDR3 runs 15 residues. V lost 4 bases and J lost 0, with 16 bases in between. The CDR3, as DNA: TGCAGTGCTACGACGGGACGGGGGAGCTCCTACGAGCAGTACTTC. Translating gives CSATTGRGSSYEQYF.

This clonotype showed up many times. This chain links TRBV30 with TRBJ2-6, with D uncertain. The germline CDR1 and CDR2 sequences are GTSNPN and SVGIG (reference sequence). Between the trimmed V and J ends, which lost 1 base and 4 bases, there was a span of 8 bases. CDR3 length: 14 residues. The CDR3 loop is CAWSAGSGANVLTF. Written as DNA, the CDR3 is TGTGCCTGGAGTGCCGGGTCCGGGGCCAACGTCCTGACTTTC. Looking up the rest from reference TRBV30 and TRBJ2-6 gives the full variable domain: SQTIHQWPATLVQPVGSPLSLECTVEGTSNPNLYWYRQAAGRGLQLLFYSVGIGQISSEVPQNLSASRPQDRQFILSSKKLLLSDSGFYLCAWSAGSGANVLTFGAGSRLTVL.

The chain links TRBV5-8 to TRBJ2-3; 9 bases map to TRBD2. Germline loops: CDR1 SGHTS, CDR2 YDEGEE. J lost 11 bases, V lost 2 bases, and 12 bases had no gene match. The CDR3 runs 15 residues. CDR3 amino acids: CASSFGVAGEIMQYF. DNA for the CDR3: TGTGCCAGCAGCTTCGGGGTAGCGGGAGAGATTATGCAGTATTTT.